Shown below are 32 T cell receptor beta chains from a single sample sequenced in a study of blood T cell repertoires in COVID-19. Some clones are missing from TCRdb's copy, which holds only in-frame ones; the method was immunoSEQ multiplex PCR. Found here are 450,000 or so clones, around 90% of them singletons; the top ten hold approximately 0.92%. Sequencing used peripheral blood. These receptors all come from a man in his late teens or twenties with COVID-19, enrolled during active disease.

This chain uses TRBV27 with TRBJ1-2; 7 nucleotides line up with TRBD1. V lost 4 bases, J lost 1 base, and 3 bases stayed unmatched. The CDR3 spans 14 residues. The germline V gene has CDR1 MNHEY and CDR2 SMNVEV (reference sequence). CDR3 sequence reads: CASSWQGGNYGYTF. The CDR3 DNA is TGTGCCAGCAGTTGGCAGGGGGGTAACTATGGCTACACCTTC.

The chain couples TRBV18 to TRBJ2-1, with D perhaps matching TRBD2 (6 bases). The CDR3 totals 15 residues. With 4 bases removed from V and 5 bases from J, the gap between germline ends came to 15 bases. Germline V gene lookup returns CDR1 KGHSH and CDR2 LQKENI. CDR3 DNA sequence: TGTGCCAGCTCACAGAGAGCGGGTTCCCACAATGAGCAGTTCTTC. It codes for CASSQRAGSHNEQFF.

The chain combines TRBV4-1 with TRBJ2-7; 9 bases are shared with TRBD2. The CDR3 contains 18 residues. J gave up 2 bases and V 1 base, and 12 bases lay outside the gene matches. CDR1 and CDR2 from the germline V gene are MGHRA and YSYEKL. CDR3 residues: CASSQAPPNQRGAYEQYF. CDR3 DNA: TGCGCCAGCAGCCAAGCCCCTCCTAACCAGCGGGGGGCCTACGAGCAGTACTTC.

This chain joins TRBV27 and TRBJ2-1; TRBD2 aligns across 11 bases. Germline V CDR1 and CDR2: MNHEY, SMNVEV (reference sequence). J was trimmed by 9 bases and V by 5 bases; bases with no gene match: 12. There are 16 residues in the CDR3. The CDR3 nucleotides read TGTGCCAGCAGTCCCCGGACTAGCGGGCTTTTTACTGAGCAGTTCTTC. This codes for CASSPRTSGLFTEQFF.

The CDR3 region is CARSLEGELADHQETQYF. In DNA form, the CDR3 reads TGTGCCAGAAGCTTGGAAGGGGAGCTAGCGGATCACCAAGAGACCCAGTACTTC. The chain recombines TRBV5-3 with TRBJ2-5, with 7 bases identical to TRBD2. TRBV5-3 is known as an ORF, though its function is uncertain. Unmatched junction bases numbered 11, after V lost 0 bases and J lost 0 bases. This CDR3 is built from 18 residues.

This clone was seen just once. A much larger clone differs by one base, so this may be a read error. This sample also contains other DNA sequences that code for the same CDR3. The V call is TRBV5-6, the J call TRBJ1-2; 8 bases match TRBD1. The CDR3 length is 14 residues. CDR1 and CDR2 (germline): SGHDT, YYEEEE. V shed 0 bases and J 8 bases; nucleotides not matched to a gene: 6. Here the CDR3 DNA reads TGTGCCAGCAGCTTGGGGCAGGGGGCAGGAGGCTACACCTTC. Translating it yields CASSLGQGAGGYTF.

V usage is TRBV3-1 (or the pseudogene TRBV3-2) and J usage is TRBJ2-1; 8 bases are a match to TRBD2. V lost 4 bases, J lost 7 bases, and 9 bases stayed unmatched. The CDR3 is made up of 15 amino acids. Germline CDR1 is LGHDT and CDR2 is YNNKEL (reference sequence). DNA for the CDR3: TGTGCCAGCAGCCCAACTAGCGGTGAATTGAATGAGCAGTTCTTC. Its protein is CASSPTSGELNEQFF.

Only one count was recorded for this clone. The chain is built from TRBV2 and TRBJ2-3, with TRBD2 identical over 8 bases. V gave up 8 bases and J gave up 6 bases; unmatched junction bases: 4. Germline V gene data show CDR1 as SNHLY and CDR2 as FYNNEI. CDR3 length: 12 amino acids. The DNA of the CDR3 is TGTGCCAGCGAGCGGGAGCGGGATACGCAGTATTTT. It encodes CASERERDTQYF.

The V gene is TRBV2, the J gene TRBJ1-3; 7 bases agree with TRBD1. CDR1 is SNHLY, CDR2 FYNNEI, per germline. The trim removed 11 bases at V and 4 bases at J, leaving 8 bases unmatched. This CDR3 is built from 13 residues. CDR3 nucleotides: TGTGCCGGACGACAGGGCGGCGGAAACACCATATATTTT. The encoded protein is CAGRQGGGNTIYF.

V gene TRBV12-3 or TRBV12-4 combines with J gene TRBJ2-7; D ambiguous. The V end lost 8 bases, the J end lost 6 bases, and 17 bases lay between the germline ends. The CDR3 sequence is 13 residues long. In nucleotides, the CDR3 is TGTGCCAGCGCCCGGGTACCCCCGGGCGAGCAGTACTTC. It yields the protein CASARVPPGEQYF.

V gene TRBV10-1 combines with J gene TRBJ2-7; D ambiguous. Germline values: CDR1 WNHNN, CDR2 SYGVQD (reference sequence). The CDR3 sequence is 13 residues long. V lost 3 bases, J lost 6 bases, and 12 bases lay in between. CDR3 nucleotide sequence: TGCGCCAGCAGTGATATGGGTAGAGGCGAGCAGTACTTC. It encodes CASSDMGRGEQYF.

This clone showed up just once. The J gene is TRBJ2-1, the V gene TRBV6-5; TRBD1 matches at 9 bases. The germline gives CDR1 MNHEY, CDR2 SVGAGI. V shed 8 bases and J 7 bases; nucleotides not matched to a gene: 6. The CDR3 covers 13 residues. CDR3 in amino acids: CASVTGGGNEQFF. Written as DNA, the CDR3 is TGTGCCAGCGTAACAGGGGGCGGGAATGAGCAGTTCTTC.

This chain uses TRBV18 with TRBJ2-7; tentatively, D is TRBD1 (5 bases). This CDR3 has 15 residues. Per germline, CDR1 KGHSH and CDR2 LQKENI. The ends were cut back, 0 bases at V and 5 bases at J, with 14 bases in the middle. The CDR3 sequence: CASSPPGPGMDEQYF. In nucleotides, the CDR3 is TGTGCCAGCTCACCACCGGGGCCAGGGATGGACGAGCAGTACTTC.

The chain carries TRBV19 and TRBJ1-4; 9 bases line up with TRBD1. Germline assignment: CDR1 LNHDA and CDR2 SQIVND (reference sequence). This CDR3 contains 15 residues. V lost 3 bases, J lost 8 bases, and 7 bases stayed unmatched. In DNA form, the CDR3 reads TGTGCCAGTAGTATCCCGGGACAGGGAGGGGAAAAACTGTTTTTT. Its translation: CASSIPGQGGEKLFF.

The chain couples TRBV27 to TRBJ1-1; D remains unclear. The ends were cut back, 3 bases at V and 4 bases at J, with 12 bases in the middle. The CDR3 length is 14 residues. From germline, CDR1 is MNHEY and CDR2 SMNVEV (reference sequence). Here the CDR3 DNA reads TGTGCCAGCAGTTTTCGGCCCCGGGGCACTGAAGCTTTCTTT. This codes for CASSFRPRGTEAFF.

The chain recombines TRBV6-5 with TRBJ2-7; 7 nucleotides match TRBD1. Germline loops: CDR1 MNHEY, CDR2 SVGAGI. The CDR3 totals 12 residues. The V gene end was trimmed by 10 bases and the J gene end by 3 bases; junction bases not matched to a gene: 6. DNA of the CDR3: TGTGCCACCGGACAGGTTCGCTACGAGCAGTACTTC. Encoded protein: CATGQVRYEQYF.

This clone was found once. V gene TRBV27 combines with J gene TRBJ1-1; possibly TRBD1 for D (6 bases). V was pared by 1 base and J by 8 bases, with 14 bases between. Germline V gene lookup returns CDR1 MNHEY and CDR2 SMNVEV (reference sequence). CDR3 length: 14 residues. The CDR3, as DNA: TGTGCCAGCAGTTTATGGACAGCGCCCCAGGAAGCTTTCTTT. Protein product: CASSLWTAPQEAFF.

The V and J genes are TRBV29-1 and TRBJ2-2; 10 positions match TRBD1. This CDR3 is 14 amino acids long. Per germline, CDR1 SQVTM and CDR2 ANQGSEA. V dropped 6 bases and J dropped 3; count of bases not matched to a gene: 4. CDR3 protein: CSVAGTGDTGELFF. CDR3 bases: TGCAGCGTCGCCGGGACAGGGGACACCGGGGAGCTGTTTTTT.

The J gene is TRBJ2-1, the V gene TRBV14, with 9 positions matching TRBD1. This CDR3 region has 15 residues. Unmatched junction bases numbered 7, after V lost 4 bases and J lost 6 bases. Looked up from germline, CDR1 is SGHDN and CDR2 is FVKESK. The CDR3: CASSLGTGRGNEQFF. The CDR3 DNA sequence: TGTGCCAGCAGCCTAGGGACAGGGAGGGGCAATGAGCAGTTCTTC.

V is TRBV19 and J is TRBJ2-3; 9 bases map to TRBD2. The CDR3 contains 19 residues. With 3 bases clipped from V and 1 base from J, the junction kept 14 bases outside the gene matches. The germline CDR1 and CDR2 sequences are LNHDA and SQIVND (reference sequence). The CDR3 here is CASSIWSREGRLGTDTQYF. CDR3 nucleotides: TGTGCCAGTAGTATTTGGTCGCGGGAGGGCCGACTAGGCACAGATACGCAGTATTTT.

The chain couples TRBV27 to TRBJ2-3; 7 nucleotides match TRBD2. This CDR3 has 14 amino acids. The germline CDR1 and CDR2 sequences are MNHEY and SMNVEV (reference sequence). After removal of 6 bases from V and 4 bases from J, the junction contained 7 bases not matched to a gene. The CDR3 coding sequence is TGTGCCAGCAGCCTCTCCCGGGGGGCAGATACGCAGTATTTT. This translates into CASSLSRGADTQYF.

This chain connects TRBV5-1 to TRBJ1-3; D is undetermined. This CDR3 spans 12 amino acids. V lost 2 bases and J lost 10, with 10 bases in between. CDR1 is SGHRS and CDR2 is YFSETQ in the germline V gene. The CDR3 DNA reads TGCGCCAGCAGCTTATCTGGTCGGACCATATATTTT. Amino acid sequence: CASSLSGRTIYF.

The CDR3 region has the DNA TGTGCCAGCAGCCAAGCTAGCGGGGGCGGAGAGACCCAGTACTTC. Protein: CASSQASGGGETQYF. The genes are TRBV14 and TRBJ2-5, with TRBD2 matching 10 bases. V gave up 1 base and J gave up 4 bases; unmatched junction bases: 3. Germline V CDR1 and CDR2: SGHDN, FVKESK. CDR3 length equals 15 residues.

V gene TRBV5-1 combines with J gene TRBJ2-1; 16 nucleotides agree with TRBD2. Germline V CDR1 and CDR2: SGHRS, YFSETQ. CDR3 size: 18 residues. V lost 4 bases, J lost 10 bases, and 14 bases stayed unmatched. The CDR3 loop reads CASSPGIGTSGGALEQFF. CDR3 DNA: TGCGCCAGCAGCCCCGGGATAGGGACTAGCGGGGGGGCTCTAGAGCAGTTCTTC.

The chain couples TRBV7-8 to TRBJ2-3, with D tentatively TRBD1 (6 bases). Trimming took 4 bases from V and 4 from J, leaving 9 bases between them. The CDR3 extends over 13 amino acids. The V gene's germline CDR1 is SGHVS and CDR2 FQNEAQ. CDR3 amino acids: CASSSSGADTQYF. CDR3 nucleotides: TGTGCCAGCAGCTCCTCAGGGGCAGATACGCAGTATTTT.

The chain employs TRBV7-2 and TRBJ2-1; a weak D match, TRBD1 (6 bases). This CDR3 spans 13 amino acids. V was cut by 4 bases and J by 14 bases, with 18 bases left in between. CDR1 is SGHTA, CDR2 FQGNSA, per germline. CDR3 bases: TGTGCCAGCAGCTCCGGGACAAACGGTCGGAAGTTCTTC. Protein: CASSSGTNGRKFF.

The CDR3, as DNA: TGTGCCAGCAAGGAGCGGGGGGGACCCAATGAGCAGTTCTTC. Translated, it gives CASKERGGPNEQFF. The V call is TRBV28, the J call TRBJ2-1, with 10 bases fitting TRBD2. The V gene end was trimmed by 7 bases and the J gene end by 6 bases; junction bases not matched to a gene: 6. Germline lookup yields CDR1 MDHEN and CDR2 SYDVKM. The CDR3 runs to 14 residues.

This rearrangement joins TRBV7-9 to TRBJ2-3; 7 bases align to TRBD1. The junction had 3 bases not matched to a gene; V was cut back by 3 bases and J by 3 bases. From germline, CDR1 is SEHNR and CDR2 FQNEAQ (reference sequence). The CDR3 runs 14 residues. The CDR3 sequence is CASSLIQGTDTQYF. In DNA form, the CDR3 reads TGTGCCAGCAGCTTGATACAGGGGACAGATACGCAGTATTTT. Together with reference TRBV7-9 and TRBJ2-3, the CDR3 gives the full variable domain: DTGVSQNPRHKITKRGQNVTFRCDPISEHNRLYWYRQTLGQGPEFLTYFQNEAQLEKSRLLSDRFSAERPKGSFSTLEIQRTEQGDSAMYLCASSLIQGTDTQYFGPGTRLTVL.

The rearrangement links TRBV18 to TRBJ2-1; 7 nucleotides line up with TRBD2. V lost 6 bases to trimming and J lost 7 bases; unmatched junction nucleotides: 9. The CDR3 length is 14 residues. CDR1 and CDR2 from the germline V gene are KGHSH and LQKENI. The CDR3 loop reads CASSPSRDYNEQFF. CDR3 nucleotide sequence: TGTGCCAGCTCCCCTTCCAGGGACTATAATGAGCAGTTCTTC.

V and J are TRBV3-1 (or the pseudogene TRBV3-2) and TRBJ2-7; D possibly corresponds to TRBD2 (5 bases). V lost 4 bases and J lost 2, with 12 bases in between. The CDR3 has 14 residues. Germline CDR1 is LGHDT and CDR2 is YNNKEL (reference sequence). CDR3 amino acids: CASSRGLDAYEQYF. CDR3 DNA sequence: TGTGCCAGCAGCCGTGGACTGGATGCCTACGAGCAGTACTTC.

This clone was picked up a small number of times. The chain links TRBV9 to TRBJ2-7; TRBD1 aligns across 8 bases. The V gene's germline CDR1 is SGDLS and CDR2 YYNGEE. The CDR3 is 15 residues long. V was clipped by 4 bases and J by 2 bases; unmatched bases: 8. CDR3 nucleotides: TGTGCCAGCAGCACTGGGACAGGTAGTACCTACGAGCAGTACTTC. This sequence encodes CASSTGTGSTYEQYF.

V gene TRBV2 combines with J gene TRBJ2-5; D is perhaps TRBD1 (6 bases). V lost 7 bases to trimming and J lost 5 bases, with 11 bases between them. The CDR3 is made up of 12 amino acids. Germline CDR1 reads SNHLY; CDR2 reads FYNNEI. The CDR3 DNA follows: TGTGCCAGCACGACAGGACGGGAGACCCAGTACTTC. Protein: CASTTGRETQYF. Together with reference TRBV2 and TRBJ2-5, the CDR3 gives the full variable domain: EPEVTQTPSHQVTQMGQEVILRCVPISNHLYFYWYRQILGQKVEFLVSFYNNEISEKSEIFDDQFSVERPDGSNFTLKIRSTKLEDSAMYFCASTTGRETQYFGPGTRLLVL.